The clone carrying this T cell receptor (beta chain) was recorded a few times. The source of the sample is a study of HIV-infected patients and healthy controls. The CDR3 runs 17 residues. The germline CDR1 and CDR2 sequences are LNHDA and SQIVND (reference sequence). Trimming took 5 bases from V and 3 from J; bases not matched to a gene: 8. MiXCR, applied by TCRdb to the 5' RACE reads, yields one record per CDR3 protein. The sample shows about 67,000 distinct CDR3 sequences, 15% to 20% of them seen only once. This chain joins TRBV19 and TRBJ2-1, with TRBD2 matching 12 bases. The specimen was CD4+ T cells from blood. This TCR was recovered from a human donor in good health. The chain's CDR3 is CASSYTGLAGSYNEQFF. CDR3 DNA: TGTGCCAGTAGTTACACGGGACTAGCGGGCAGCTACAATGAGCAGTTCTTC.